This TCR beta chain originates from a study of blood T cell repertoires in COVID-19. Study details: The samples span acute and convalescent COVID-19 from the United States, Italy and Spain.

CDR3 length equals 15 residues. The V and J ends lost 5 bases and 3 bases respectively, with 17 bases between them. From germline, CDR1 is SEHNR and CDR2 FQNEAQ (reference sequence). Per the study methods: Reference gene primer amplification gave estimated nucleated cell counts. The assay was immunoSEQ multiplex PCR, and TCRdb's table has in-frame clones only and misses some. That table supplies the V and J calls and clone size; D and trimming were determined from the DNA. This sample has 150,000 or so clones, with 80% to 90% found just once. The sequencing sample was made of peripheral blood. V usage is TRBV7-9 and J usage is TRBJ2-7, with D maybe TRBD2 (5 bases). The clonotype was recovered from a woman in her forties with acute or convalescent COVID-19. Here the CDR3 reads CASSPNGLLFYEQYF. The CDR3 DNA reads TGTGCCAGCAGCCCAAATGGACTCCTATTCTACGAGCAGTACTTC.